One sample yielded the 23 T cell receptor beta chains listed below, sequenced in a study of early T cells in non-severe SARS-CoV-2 infection. TCRdb used MiXCR to reprocess the 5' RACE reads, holding one entry per CDR3 protein. Of over 50,000 distinct CDR3 sequences detected, roughly 12% appear once; the ten largest clones hold around 2.8%. The sample consisted of whole blood. Receptors originate from an adult who was a healthcare worker with PCR-confirmed SARS-CoV-2 infection or an uninfected control (not recorded which).

This clonotype was observed at least ten times. V usage is TRBV11-2 and J usage is TRBJ2-3; 7 nucleotides match TRBD2. The CDR3 is 16 residues long. Trimming removed 4 bases from V and 2 bases from J; junction bases left unmatched: 9. The V gene's germline CDR1 is SGHAT and CDR2 FQNNGV. The CDR3: CASSSGRAGPTDTQYF. The DNA for the CDR3 is TGTGCCAGCAGCTCGGGGAGGGCAGGACCCACAGATACGCAGTATTTT.

Ten or more counts support this clonotype. The chain couples TRBV5-1 to TRBJ2-3; maybe TRBD2 (5 bases). The CDR3 has 15 amino acids. V lost 2 bases, J lost 0 bases, and 10 bases lay in between. The V gene's germline CDR1 is SGHRS and CDR2 YFSETQ. The CDR3, as DNA: TGCGCCAGCAGCTTATCCCGGGGTAGCACAGATACGCAGTATTTT. It is translated as CASSLSRGSTDTQYF.

Only a few counts were recorded for this clonotype. The genes are TRBV11-2 and TRBJ2-1; a possible D gene is TRBD2 (5 bases). The CDR3 loop spans 15 amino acids. V was trimmed by 5 bases and J by 4 bases, leaving 15 bases between them. Germline assignment: CDR1 SGHAT and CDR2 FQNNGV. The CDR3 DNA follows: TGTGCCAGCAGCCCCTTCAGCGGTAATTACAATGAGCAGTTCTTC. Amino acids: CASSPFSGNYNEQFF.

This clonotype was found many times. V usage is TRBV4-2 and J usage is TRBJ2-7, with a tentative D call TRBD1 (6 bases). The CDR3 is made up of 13 amino acids. Trimming removed 1 base from V and 6 bases from J, with 10 bases in between. Germline V CDR1 and CDR2: LGHNA, YNFKEQ. Written as DNA, the CDR3 is TGTGCCAGCAGCCAAGTTTCAGGGGTCGAGCAGTACTTC. Translated, it gives CASSQVSGVEQYF.

Regarding this clonotype: With a much larger clone just one base away, this may be a read error. J is TRBJ2-1 and V is TRBV5-6, with 7 bases fitting TRBD2. The germline gives CDR1 SGHDT, CDR2 YYEEEE. The length of the CDR3 is 15 residues. CDR3 loop: CASSLVGRDYDEQFF. The CDR3 bases are TGTGCCAGCAGCTTGGTCGGCAGGGACTACGATGAGCAGTTCTTC.

The table lists this clonotype with many counts. The chain carries TRBV27 and TRBJ2-7; D uncertain. The germline CDR1 and CDR2 sequences are MNHEY and SMNVEV (reference sequence). V lost 4 bases, J lost 7 bases, and 2 bases lay in between. This CDR3 contains 9 residues. The DNA of the CDR3 is TGTGCCAGCAGTTCAGAGCAGTACTTC. Protein product: CASSSEQYF.

In nucleotides, the CDR3 is TGTGCCAGCAGTCCCGGGGAGCTGTTTTTT. Translated: CASSPGELFF. V is TRBV6-4 and J is TRBJ2-2; D ambiguous. V was trimmed by 5 bases and J by 6 bases, leaving 1 base between them. Germline assignment: CDR1 MRHNA and CDR2 SNTAGT. CDR3 size: 10 residues.

The gene calls are TRBV5-4 and TRBJ2-3, with TRBD2 identical over 7 bases. Germline V gene sequence: CDR1 SGHNT, CDR2 YYREEE (reference sequence). The CDR3 runs 16 residues. The J segment lost 1 base and the V segment lost 3 bases, leaving 8 bases of the junction unmatched. CDR3 protein: CASSSWGRGGTDTQYF. The CDR3 DNA is TGTGCCAGCAGCTCCTGGGGCCGGGGGGGCACAGATACGCAGTATTTT.

This clonotype showed up many times. This chain joins TRBV3-1 and TRBJ2-1, with a tentative D call TRBD2 (5 bases). Germline CDR1 reads LGHDT; CDR2 reads YNNKEL (reference sequence). This CDR3 is 16 amino acids long. Deletions cut 2 bases from V and 5 bases from J, with 16 bases between. CDR3 nucleotide sequence: TGTGCCAGCAGCCAAATAGCGTCTTTGGGGAACAATGAGCAGTTCTTC. As protein: CASSQIASLGNNEQFF.

The rearrangement uses TRBV29-1 and TRBJ1-1; 7 bases are a match to TRBD1. CDR1 is SQVTM, CDR2 ANQGSEA, per germline. The CDR3 has 12 amino acids. V shed 6 bases, J shed 4 bases, and the junction held 5 bases outside the gene matches. CDR3 loop: CSVPGGGTEAFF. In DNA, the CDR3 is TGCAGCGTGCCAGGGGGAGGCACTGAAGCTTTCTTT.

The table lists this clonotype with many counts. This rearrangement joins TRBV12-3 or TRBV12-4 to TRBJ2-7, with D possibly being TRBD2 (5 bases). Deletions cut 5 bases from V and 5 bases from J, with 19 bases between. The CDR3 runs 15 residues. The CDR3 DNA is TGTGCCAGCAGTCCCCTCGGCGGGCGCCAAGACGAGCAGTACTTC. This sequence encodes CASSPLGGRQDEQYF.

The J gene is TRBJ2-1, the V gene TRBV28; D is uncertain. V lost 3 bases and J lost 10, with 7 bases in between. CDR3 length: 11 residues. Germline values: CDR1 MDHEN, CDR2 SYDVKM. CDR3 sequence (DNA): TGTGCCAGCAGTTTTAGTCGCGAGCAGTTCTTC. Translating it yields CASSFSREQFF.

This clonotype was seen at least ten times. This sequence joins TRBV5-5 and TRBJ1-1, with D hard to call. Germline V gene data show CDR1 as SGHKS and CDR2 as YYEKEE (reference sequence). The V end lost 4 bases, the J end lost 1 base, and 11 bases lay between the germline ends. The CDR3 totals 14 residues. In nucleotides, the CDR3 is TGTGCCAGCAGCCTGGGTGCAGCGAACACTGAAGCTTTCTTT. Translated, it gives CASSLGAANTEAFF. Supplemented by reference TRBV5-5 and TRBJ1-1, the full variable domain reads DAGVTQSPTHLIKTRGQQVTLRCSPISGHKSVSWYQQVLGQGPQFIFQYYEKEERGRGNFPDRFSARQFPNYSSELNVNALLLGDSALYLCASSLGAANTEAFFGQGTRLTVV.

V gene TRBV29-1 combines with J gene TRBJ2-3; D gene ambiguous. Trimming removed 3 bases at V and 6 bases at J, with 10 bases between. This CDR3 region has 12 residues. CDR1 and CDR2 (germline): SQVTM, ANQGSEA. This CDR3 is CSVDGHSDTQYF. CDR3 nucleotides: TGCAGCGTTGACGGCCACTCGGATACGCAGTATTTT.

This clonotype was found many times. The J gene is TRBJ2-6, the V gene TRBV19; perhaps TRBD1 as D (6 bases). There are 16 residues in the CDR3. Germline lookup yields CDR1 LNHDA and CDR2 SQIVND (reference sequence). V was shortened by 5 bases and J by 2 bases, with 13 bases between the two germline ends. The CDR3 DNA reads as TGTGCCAGTAGTCCCCCACCAGGGGCTGGGGCCAACGTCCTGACTTTC. Translation gives CASSPPPGAGANVLTF.

The sample holds a few counts of this clonotype. The chain joins TRBV3-1 to TRBJ2-7; weak D call: TRBD2 (6 bases). Deletions cut 7 bases from V and 0 bases from J, with 13 bases between. The CDR3 length is 14 residues. The V gene's germline CDR1 is LGHDT and CDR2 YNNKEL (reference sequence). The CDR3 here is CASTTHGGSYEQYF. CDR3 nucleotides: TGTGCCAGCACCACTCACGGGGGCTCCTACGAGCAGTACTTC.

Concerning this clonotype itself: A read error may be the cause here, since a much bigger clone is one base away. The chain employs TRBV27 and TRBJ1-6, with 7 bases identical to TRBD1. The germline V gene has CDR1 MNHEY and CDR2 SMNVEV (reference sequence). CDR3 length equals 17 residues. Germline trimming cut 3 bases from V and 3 bases from J; bases unmatched to any gene: 8. The CDR3 sequence is CASSFQEGAGYNSPLHF. DNA for the CDR3: TGTGCCAGCAGTTTTCAGGAGGGGGCCGGCTATAATTCACCCCTCCACTTT.

This clonotype came up a few times. The chain carries TRBV11-2 and TRBJ2-7, with 7 bases identical to TRBD2. The CDR3 runs 14 residues. Per germline, CDR1 SGHAT and CDR2 FQNNGV. V trimming: 5 bases; J trimming: 0 bases; junction bases outside the gene matches: 4. This chain's CDR3 is CASSKTSSSYEQYF. CDR3 in DNA: TGTGCCAGCAGCAAGACTAGCAGCTCCTACGAGCAGTACTTC.

V is TRBV7-9 and J is TRBJ1-6; 11 nucleotides line up with TRBD1. CDR3 size: 16 residues. Germline V gene lookup returns CDR1 SEHNR and CDR2 FQNEAQ (reference sequence). The trim removed 5 bases at V and 10 bases at J, leaving 10 bases unmatched. The CDR3 coding sequence is TGTGCCAGCAGCCTCAATTCTGGGACAGGGGGATCACCCCTCCACTTT. Protein sequence: CASSLNSGTGGSPLHF.

CDR3 coding DNA: TGTGCCAGCAGCTTAGCGGTTGGGACTAGCCCCGGGGAGCTGTTTTTT. It translates to CASSLAVGTSPGELFF. This sequence joins TRBV11-3 and TRBJ2-2; 9 positions agree with TRBD2. The germline CDR1 and CDR2 sequences are SGHNT and YENEEA. The CDR3 runs 16 residues. V lost 1 base and J lost 6; bases outside the gene matches: 6. Variable domain in full (rest from reference TRBV11-3 and TRBJ2-2): EAGVVQSPRYKIIEKKQPVAFWCNPISGHNTLYWYLQNLGQGPELLIRYENEEAVDDSQLPKDRFSAERLKGVDSTLKIQPAELGDSAVYLCASSLAVGTSPGELFFGEGSRLTVL.

This clonotype has more than one count but fewer than ten. The rearrangement links TRBV18 to TRBJ2-1, with 7 bases that match TRBD1. Germline V CDR1 and CDR2: KGHSH, LQKENI. This CDR3 comprises 13 residues. V lost 5 bases and J lost 9; bases outside the gene matches: 7. CDR3: CASSYDRDGEQFF. The CDR3 nucleotides read TGTGCCAGCTCATATGACAGGGACGGTGAGCAGTTCTTC.

This clonotype was found many times. The chain carries TRBV6-6 and TRBJ2-7, with 9 bases aligning to TRBD1. Germline CDR1 and CDR2: MNHNY and SVGAGI (reference sequence). CDR3 length: 15 residues. V lost 5 bases to trimming and J lost 5 bases; unmatched junction nucleotides: 10. CDR3 region: CASSHRGRLKDEQYF. The CDR3 coding sequence is TGTGCCAGCAGTCACAGGGGGCGCTTAAAGGACGAGCAGTACTTC.

Many counts were recorded for this clonotype. The V call is TRBV9, the J call TRBJ2-1; 7 bases align to TRBD2. Germline V gene data show CDR1 as SGDLS and CDR2 as YYNGEE. The trim removed 1 base at V and 5 bases at J, leaving 6 bases unmatched. This CDR3 has 15 residues. CDR3 DNA sequence: TGTGCCAGCAGCGTAAGGGACTACGATAACAATGAGCAGTTCTTC. Amino acid sequence: CASSVRDYDNNEQFF.